One and the same sample provided the 32 T cell receptor beta chains below, sequenced in a study of T cell changes during pregnancy in multiple sclerosis. TCRdb's table, derived via immunoSEQ multiplex PCR, lists solely in-frame clones and lacks some. The table shows approximately 23,000 clones, with about 89% occurring only once. Sequencing was performed on CD8+ T cells from peripheral blood mononuclear cells, taken in the first trimester of pregnancy. The receptors derive from a female donor with multiple sclerosis, enrolled in a pregnancy study.

J is TRBJ2-3 and V is TRBV5-4; no reliable D call. This CDR3 comprises 15 residues. CDR1 and CDR2 from the germline V gene are SGHNT and YYREEE (reference sequence). Trimming left V 4 bases short and J 2 bases short, with 14 bases between. The CDR3 nucleotides are TGTGCCAGCAGCCCCGGAGACTTGTACACAGATACGCAGTATTTT. This codes for CASSPGDLYTDTQYF. Combining the CDR3 with reference TRBV5-4 and TRBJ2-3 gives the whole variable domain ETGVTQSPTHLIKTRGQQVTLRCSSQSGHNTVSWYQQALGQGPQFIFQYYREEENGRGNFPPRFSGLQFPNYSSELNVNALELDDSALYLCASSPGDLYTDTQYFGPGTRLTVL.

A word on this clone: Germline is not matched at one junction end, which may reflect a read error. The chain joins TRBV4-2 to TRBJ2-1, with a possible D match to TRBD2 (6 bases). CDR1 LGHNA and CDR2 YNFKEQ come from the germline V gene. The CDR3 extends over 16 amino acids. The CDR3 is CASSQDPSVGYDEQFF. CDR3 sequence (DNA): TGTGCCAGCAGCCAAGACCCTAGCGTGGGCTACGATGAGCAGTTCTTC.

The chain carries TRBV5-1 and TRBJ2-3, with D tentatively TRBD2 (5 bases). The CDR3 consists of 17 residues. V shed 4 bases and J shed 0 bases, with 18 bases lying between them. Per germline, CDR1 SGHRS and CDR2 YFSETQ. CDR3 protein: CASSQPAASGSTDTQYF. The CDR3 DNA reads TGCGCCAGCAGCCAGCCGGCGGCAAGCGGAAGCACAGATACGCAGTATTTT.

The chain couples TRBV27 to TRBJ1-1, with D possibly matching TRBD1 (5 bases). V dropped 2 bases and J dropped 5 bases, with 12 bases sitting between them. The CDR3 covers 14 residues. CDR1 MNHEY and CDR2 SMNVEV come from the germline V gene (reference sequence). The chain's CDR3 is CASSLGGVGTEAFF. The CDR3, as DNA: TGTGCCAGCAGTTTAGGAGGGGTGGGAACTGAAGCTTTCTTT.

This chain links TRBV5-8 with TRBJ1-1; no reliable D call. Germline assignment: CDR1 SGHTS and CDR2 YDEGEE. Between the trimmed V and J ends, which lost 2 bases and 4 bases, there was a span of 12 bases. The CDR3 is 14 residues long. Here the CDR3 reads CASSFEASSTEAFF. CDR3 nucleotides: TGTGCCAGCAGCTTTGAGGCATCGAGCACTGAAGCTTTCTTT.

In this sample, this clone turned up once. The J gene is TRBJ2-1, the V gene TRBV6-5; weak D call: TRBD2 (5 bases). Germline V CDR1 and CDR2: MNHEY, SVGAGI. The V gene lost 2 bases and the J gene lost 2 bases, with 10 bases spanning the gap. The CDR3 has 15 amino acids. This CDR3 reads CASSYGDGTYNEQFF. CDR3 bases: TGTGCCAGCAGTTACGGAGACGGGACCTACAATGAGCAGTTCTTC.

This sequence joins TRBV6-1 and TRBJ1-5; D gene uncertain. Looked up from germline, CDR1 is MNHNS and CDR2 is SASEGT. Trimming cost V 3 bases and J 1 base, with 16 bases left between them. This CDR3 region has 17 residues. CDR3 residues: CASSESLPQRSNQPQHF. In DNA form, the CDR3 reads TGTGCCAGCAGTGAGTCGCTCCCGCAGAGGAGCAATCAGCCCCAGCATTTT.

V and J are TRBV5-6 and TRBJ2-3, with a weak D call TRBD2 (5 bases). Looked up from germline, CDR1 is SGHDT and CDR2 is YYEEEE. The CDR3 contains 13 residues. V dropped 4 bases and J dropped 4 bases, with 10 bases sitting between them. The CDR3 reads CASSLTSSDTQYF. For the CDR3, the DNA is TGTGCCAGCAGCCTTACTAGTTCAGATACGCAGTATTTT.

The genes are TRBV11-2 and TRBJ2-7, with D tentatively TRBD2 (6 bases). Trimming took off 3 bases at V and 3 bases at J, with 12 bases between the two ends. This CDR3 is built from 14 residues. CDR1 and CDR2 from the germline V gene are SGHAT and FQNNGV. The CDR3 nucleotides are TGTGCCAGCAGCTTCGGTTTCGGGAGCTACGAGCAGTACTTC. It is translated as CASSFGFGSYEQYF.

The table lists this clone with a count of one. This chain uses TRBV9 with TRBJ2-1; TRBD2 might be the D (5 bases). V dropped 3 bases and J dropped 6 bases, with 7 bases sitting between them. The CDR3 has 12 residues. Germline loops: CDR1 SGDLS, CDR2 YYNGEE. DNA of the CDR3: TGTGCCAGCAGCGGGAGCGGCAATGAGCAGTTCTTC. This sequence encodes CASSGSGNEQFF.

J is TRBJ1-2 and V is TRBV4-3; TRBD1 aligns across 9 bases. The length of the CDR3 is 14 residues. The trim removed 3 bases at V and 6 bases at J, leaving 5 bases unmatched. CDR1 and CDR2 (germline): LGHNA, YSLEER. As DNA, the CDR3 is TGCGCCAGCAGCCAGGACAGGGGAGTTAATGGCTACACCTTC. Amino acids: CASSQDRGVNGYTF.

The chain has TRBV27 and TRBJ2-7; 9 bases match TRBD1. Germline assignment: CDR1 MNHEY and CDR2 SMNVEV (reference sequence). The V and J ends lost 6 bases and 2 bases, in that order; junction bases with no gene match: 5. CDR3 length: 14 residues. The CDR3 loop reads CASSPGTGPYEQYF. As DNA, the CDR3 is TGTGCCAGCAGCCCCGGGACAGGGCCCTACGAGCAGTACTTC.

V gene TRBV28 combines with J gene TRBJ1-5, with a tentative D call TRBD1 (6 bases). Looked up from germline, CDR1 is MDHEN and CDR2 is SYDVKM. With 4 bases removed from V and 6 bases from J, the gap between germline ends came to 10 bases. The CDR3 extends over 13 amino acids. As DNA, the CDR3 is TGTGCCAGCAGTTACAGGGAAACTCAGCCCCAGCATTTT. Translation gives CASSYRETQPQHF.

This chain links TRBV30 with TRBJ2-1; TRBD1 might be the D (5 bases). V gave up 0 bases and J gave up 7 bases, with 16 bases separating them. CDR1 and CDR2 from the germline V gene are GTSNPN and SVGIG (reference sequence). The CDR3 spans 15 residues. CDR3 sequence reads: CAWSVPGRVGNEQFF. The CDR3 region has the DNA TGTGCCTGGAGTGTACCGGGCAGGGTGGGTAATGAGCAGTTCTTC.

This chain uses TRBV7-4 with TRBJ2-7; possibly TRBD2 for D (5 bases). The CDR3 loop spans 18 amino acids. Trimming cost V 2 bases and J 2 bases, with 22 bases left between them. CDR1 is SGHVT, CDR2 SQSDAQ, per germline. As DNA, the CDR3 is TGTGCCAGCAGCTTAAGGGAGACTTTTCCCCGTACCGCCTACGAGCAGTACTTC. Translating gives CASSLRETFPRTAYEQYF.

V usage is TRBV27 and J usage is TRBJ2-3, with D perhaps matching TRBD2 (5 bases). Trimming took 5 bases from V and 2 from J, leaving 11 bases between them. CDR1 MNHEY and CDR2 SMNVEV come from the germline V gene (reference sequence). The CDR3 spans 14 residues. The CDR3 DNA follows: TGTGCCAGCAGTCAACGGGGTAACACAGATACGCAGTATTTT. This encodes CASSQRGNTDTQYF.

This chain links TRBV4-3 with TRBJ1-2; D possibly corresponds to TRBD1 (5 bases). Trimming removed 3 bases at V and 5 bases at J, with 13 bases between. The CDR3 contains 14 residues. Germline values: CDR1 LGHNA, CDR2 YSLEER. DNA of the CDR3: TGCGCCAGCAGCCAGGCGACAGACGTATATGGCTACACCTTC. The encoded protein is CASSQATDVYGYTF.

The V gene is TRBV27, the J gene TRBJ2-7; D is uncertain. Germline CDR1 reads MNHEY; CDR2 reads SMNVEV (reference sequence). The CDR3 is 15 amino acids. The V end was cut by 3 bases, the J end by 3 bases, with 15 bases between. CDR3 DNA sequence: TGTGCCAGCAGTTTTTTCGGAGACGGGTTCTACGAGCAGTACTTC. It codes for CASSFFGDGFYEQYF.

V and J are TRBV11-2 and TRBJ2-7, with D uncertain. Germline-derived CDR1 and CDR2 are SGHAT and FQNNGV. The CDR3 is made up of 16 amino acids. The V end was cut by 0 bases, the J end by 2 bases, with 14 bases between. CDR3 sequence reads: CASSLDPPPLAYEQYF. CDR3 nucleotides: TGTGCCAGCAGCTTAGATCCCCCCCCTCTTGCCTACGAGCAGTACTTC.

The rearrangement links TRBV15 to TRBJ2-1; 13 bases fit TRBD2. CDR1 LNHNV and CDR2 YYDKDF come from the germline V gene (reference sequence). This CDR3 is built from 16 residues. J was trimmed by 6 bases and V by 5 bases; bases with no gene match: 7. CDR3 nucleotide sequence: TGTGCCACCAGCCCGAGGACTAGCGGGAGTGTCAATGAGCAGTTCTTC. Residues: CATSPRTSGSVNEQFF.

This clone is deemed medium-sized (0.01 to 0.1%). The rearrangement uses TRBV4-2 and TRBJ2-7; D not resolved. The germline V gene encodes CDR1 LGHNA and CDR2 YNFKEQ. Trimming shortened V by 1 base and J by 3 bases, and 13 bases separated the two germline ends. The CDR3 covers 15 residues. In DNA, the CDR3 is TGTGCCAGCAGCCAAGTAGTCGACTCCAACTACGAGCAGTACTTC. Its protein product is CASSQVVDSNYEQYF.

The chain has TRBV11-2 and TRBJ1-1; 7 bases match TRBD1. This CDR3 spans 13 amino acids. Per germline, CDR1 SGHAT and CDR2 FQNNGV. V lost 5 bases to trimming and J lost 2 bases; unmatched junction nucleotides: 2. For the CDR3, the DNA is TGTGCCAGCAGCCGAGGGGGCAACACTGAAGCTTTCTTT. Translated, it gives CASSRGGNTEAFF.

V usage is TRBV27 and J usage is TRBJ2-3; 10 positions agree with TRBD2. Losses at the gene ends were 4 bases for V and 4 bases for J; bases not matched to a gene: 11. This CDR3 is 17 amino acids long. Germline values: CDR1 MNHEY, CDR2 SMNVEV (reference sequence). CDR3 DNA: TGTGCCAGCAGTTCGGTTGGTAGCGGGAGGAGGGCAGATACGCAGTATTTT. Translating gives CASSSVGSGRRADTQYF.

V usage is TRBV2 and J usage is TRBJ2-5; TRBD2 might be the D (5 bases). CDR1 is SNHLY, CDR2 FYNNEI, per germline. The CDR3 runs to 13 residues. The germline V and J ends were trimmed by 8 bases and 5 bases, with 15 bases remaining between them. CDR3 DNA sequence: TGTGCCAGCTGGAGAGGGCAGAAGGAGACCCAGTACTTC. Translated, it gives CASWRGQKETQYF.

The chain joins TRBV7-9 to TRBJ2-7, with TRBD2 identical over 7 bases. J was trimmed by 2 bases and V by 3 bases; bases with no gene match: 1. The CDR3 runs to 13 residues. Germline V gene sequence: CDR1 SEHNR, CDR2 FQNEAQ (reference sequence). The CDR3 DNA sequence: TGTGCCAGCAGCTTCGCGGGGGCCTACGAGCAGTACTTC. Residues: CASSFAGAYEQYF.

The rearrangement uses TRBV5-1 and TRBJ2-1; D is unclear. Germline V gene data show CDR1 as SGHRS and CDR2 as YFSETQ. CDR3 length: 13 residues. Between the trimmed V and J ends, which lost 0 bases and 7 bases, there was a span of 8 bases. CDR3 coding DNA: TGCGCCAGCAGCTTGGGGCAGAGGAATGAGCAGTTCTTC. Its protein is CASSLGQRNEQFF.

The CDR3: CASTAGSQPQHF. CDR3 coding DNA: TGTGCCAGCACCGCGGGAAGTCAGCCCCAGCATTTT. The chain is built from TRBV28 and TRBJ1-5; no firm D call. The germline V and J ends were trimmed by 7 bases and 6 bases, with 10 bases remaining between them. This CDR3 region has 12 residues. Germline loops: CDR1 MDHEN, CDR2 SYDVKM. Variable domain in full (rest from reference TRBV28 and TRBJ1-5): DVKVTQSSRYLVKRTGEKVFLECVQDMDHENMFWYRQDPGLGLRLIYFSYDVKMKEKGDIPEGYSVSREKKERFSLILESASTNQTSMYLCASTAGSQPQHFGDGTRLSIL.

The chain combines TRBV4-2 with TRBJ2-3; TRBD2 matches 10 bases. The V segment lost 2 bases and the J segment 0 bases; nucleotides outside the gene matches: 2. The CDR3 loop spans 16 amino acids. CDR1 and CDR2 (germline): LGHNA, YNFKEQ. As DNA, the CDR3 is TGTGCCAGCAGCCAAACGACTAGCGGGAGCACAGATACGCAGTATTTT. This codes for CASSQTTSGSTDTQYF.

The chain is built from TRBV21-1 and TRBJ2-3; TRBD2 is the table's D call, not checked against the DNA. TRBV21-1 is designated a pseudogene. The CDR3 covers 16 residues. This CDR3 reads CASSGTTAGTTDTQYF. The CDR3 nucleotides are TGTGCCAGCAGCGGGACCACAGCGGGGACCACAGATACGCAGTATTTT.

A single count supports this clone. The chain employs TRBV6-5 and TRBJ2-1; 7 nucleotides align to TRBD2. Trimming took 6 bases from V and 8 from J; bases not matched to a gene: 10. This CDR3 is 14 amino acids long. CDR1 is MNHEY, CDR2 SVGAGI, per germline. The CDR3 region has the DNA TGTGCCAGCAGCCCTTGGCAGGGAGGGGATGAGCAGTTCTTC. This sequence encodes CASSPWQGGDEQFF.

The genes are TRBV6-1 and TRBJ1-2; the D is unclear. This CDR3 spans 15 amino acids. V was clipped by 0 bases and J by 1 base, with 9 bases between them. Germline assignment: CDR1 MNHNS and CDR2 SASEGT. The chain's CDR3 is CASSEAPGSNYGYTF. Here the CDR3 DNA reads TGTGCCAGCAGTGAAGCGCCGGGAAGTAACTATGGCTACACCTTC.

Concerning this clone: A junction end diverges from the germline sequence, so it may reflect a read error. This rearrangement joins TRBV6-6 to TRBJ2-1; either TRBD1 or TRBD2 may fit D (5 bases each). The CDR3 has 13 residues. Germline V CDR1 and CDR2: MNHNY, SVGAGI (reference sequence). CDR3 DNA: TGTGCCAGCAGTGACTCAGGGCGGGATGAGCAGTTCTTC. This gives the protein CASSDSGRDEQFF.